What follows describes a single T cell receptor beta chain. Its antigen is not known. PCR amplification relied on 60 Vbeta primers (plus 13 Jbeta primers). Clones were sequenced by immunoSEQ multiplex PCR, and TCRdb holds only the in-frame ones, with some missing. In the table there are about 180,000 clones, over 70% of which are singletons. This sample is part of a study of cytomegalovirus exposure and HLA in healthy donors. Study-wide findings and caveats: Later findings reportedly placed an Asian-associated ancestry cluster below the approximately 670-donor mean for N-insertions.

Germline V gene lookup returns CDR1 SGHTA and CDR2 FQGTGA. The CDR3 extends over 13 amino acids. V shed 5 bases and J 3 bases; nucleotides not matched to a gene: 4. Though nominally healthy at sampling, donors likely had unrecorded immune exposures. The specimen sequenced was PBMCs. The chain employs TRBV7-3 and TRBJ2-7, with 7 bases fitting TRBD2. The clonotype was recovered from a man aged 40-50 years in good health and CMV-seronegative. The CDR3 coding sequence is TGTGCCAGCAGCGAGGGCGGGAGCTACGAGCAGTACTTC. Residues: CASSEGGSYEQYF.